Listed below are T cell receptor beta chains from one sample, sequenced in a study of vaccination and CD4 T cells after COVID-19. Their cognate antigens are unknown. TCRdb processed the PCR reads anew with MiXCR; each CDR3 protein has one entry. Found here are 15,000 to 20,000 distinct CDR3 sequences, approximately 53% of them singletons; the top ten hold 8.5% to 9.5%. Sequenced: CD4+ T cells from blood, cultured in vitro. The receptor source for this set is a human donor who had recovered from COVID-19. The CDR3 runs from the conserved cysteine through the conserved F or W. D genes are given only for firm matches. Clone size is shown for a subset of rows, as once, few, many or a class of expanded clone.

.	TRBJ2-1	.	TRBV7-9	CASGGISYNEQFF	TGTGCCTCGGGTGGGATCTCCTACAATGAGCAGTTCTTC
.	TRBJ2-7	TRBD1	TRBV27	CASRLQGDFYEQYF	TGTGCCAGCAGACTACAGGGGGACTTTTACGAGCAGTACTTC
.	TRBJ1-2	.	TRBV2	CASSAQDGGYTF	TGTGCCAGCAGTGCACAGGACGGCGGCTACACCTTC
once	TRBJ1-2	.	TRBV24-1	CATSDDRRDALYGYTF	TGTGCCACCAGTGATGATCGCCGGGATGCCCTCTATGGCTACACCTTC
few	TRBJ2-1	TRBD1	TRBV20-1	CSATRQGFSYNEQFF	TGCAGTGCTACCCGACAGGGTTTCTCCTACAATGAGCAGTTCTTC
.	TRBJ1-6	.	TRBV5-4	CASSTGVKDSPLHF	TGTGCCAGCAGCACGGGGGTAAAGGATTCACCCCTCCACTTT
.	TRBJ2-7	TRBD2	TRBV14	CASSPGLAGGYEQYF	TGTGCCAGCAGCCCAGGACTAGCGGGAGGCTACGAGCAGTACTTC
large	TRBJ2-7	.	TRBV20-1	CSARNNAHEQYF	TGCAGTGCTCGTAACAACGCGCACGAGCAGTACTTC
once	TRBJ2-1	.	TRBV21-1	CASSKAKGLVNVEQFF	TGTGCCAGCAGCAAAGCAAAAGGACTAGTAAATGTTGAGCAGTTCTTC
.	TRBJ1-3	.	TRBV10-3	CAISGALHGNTIYF	TGTGCCATCAGTGGGGCACTACATGGAAACACCATATATTTT
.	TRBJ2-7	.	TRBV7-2	CASSRNYEQYF	TGTGCCAGCAGCCGGAACTACGAGCAGTACTTC
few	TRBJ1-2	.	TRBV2	CASSEVSIPGYTF	TGTGCCAGCAGTGAAGTCTCCATACCCGGCTACACCTTC
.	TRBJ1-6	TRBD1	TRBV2	CASNHDRGGDSPLHF	TGTGCCAGCAACCATGACAGGGGAGGGGATTCACCCCTCCACTTT
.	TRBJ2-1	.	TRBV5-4	CASSKTGDEQFF	TGTGCCAGCAGCAAAACAGGAGATGAGCAGTTCTTC
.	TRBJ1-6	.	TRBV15	CATSTQDGSPLHF	TGTGCCACCAGCACCCAGGACGGATCACCCCTCCACTTT
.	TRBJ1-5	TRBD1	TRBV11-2	CASSSGTGMGNQPQHF	TGTGCCAGCAGCTCCGGGACAGGGATGGGCAATCAGCCCCAGCATTTT
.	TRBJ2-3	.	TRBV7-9	CASSLGSTDTQYF	TGTGCCAGCAGCTTAGGCAGCACAGATACGCAGTATTTT
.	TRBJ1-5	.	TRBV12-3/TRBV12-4	CASSFGGSNQPQHF	TGTGCCAGCAGTTTTGGGGGAAGCAATCAGCCCCAGCATTTT
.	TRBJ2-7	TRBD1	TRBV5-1	CASSGQGRSYEQYF	TGCGCCAGCAGTGGACAGGGACGCTCCTACGAGCAGTACTTC
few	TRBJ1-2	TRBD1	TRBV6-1	CASRRGQDYGYTF	TGTGCCAGCAGGAGGGGACAGGACTATGGCTACACCTTC
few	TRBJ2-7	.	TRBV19	CASSIDPRDTAYEQYF	TGTGCCAGTAGTATAGATCCTCGGGACACGGCCTACGAGCAGTACTTC
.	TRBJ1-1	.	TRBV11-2	CASRSTGATEAFF	TGTGCCAGCAGGTCGACAGGCGCCACTGAAGCTTTCTTT
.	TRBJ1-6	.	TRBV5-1	CASSLWGPGSDNSPLHF	TGCGCCAGCAGCTTGTGGGGACCAGGGTCTGATAATTCACCCCTCCACTTT
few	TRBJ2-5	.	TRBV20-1	CSARVVGQETQYF	TGCAGTGCTAGAGTTGTAGGACAAGAGACCCAGTACTTC
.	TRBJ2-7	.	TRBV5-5	CASSSVLGPTYEQYF	TGTGCCAGCAGCTCGGTTCTCGGGCCAACCTACGAGCAGTACTTC
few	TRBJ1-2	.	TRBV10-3	CAITDGAYGYTF	TGTGCCATCACCGACGGGGCCTATGGCTACACCTTC
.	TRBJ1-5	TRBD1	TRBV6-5	CASSYNRGKQPQHF	TGTGCCAGCAGTTACAACAGGGGTAAACAGCCCCAGCATTTT
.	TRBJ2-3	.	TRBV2	CASRVMEDTQYF	TGTGCCAGCAGGGTAATGGAAGATACGCAGTATTTT
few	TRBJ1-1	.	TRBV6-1	CASTRGMDTEAFF	TGTGCCAGCACCCGAGGGATGGACACTGAAGCTTTCTTT
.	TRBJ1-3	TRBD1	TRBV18	CASSLGQVDTIYF	TGTGCCAGCTCGCTGGGACAGGTAGACACCATATATTTT
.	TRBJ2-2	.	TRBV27	CASSLTRMYVGELFF	TGTGCCAGCAGTCTTACCCGGATGTATGTCGGGGAGCTGTTTTTT
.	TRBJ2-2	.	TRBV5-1	CASSLAGESPGELFF	TGCGCCAGCAGCTTGGCCGGGGAGTCGCCCGGGGAGCTGTTTTTT
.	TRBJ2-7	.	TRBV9	CASSVDPGEARGQYF	TGTGCCAGCAGCGTAGATCCGGGAGAGGCCCGGGGGCAGTACTTC
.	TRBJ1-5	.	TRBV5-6	CASSLENQPQHF	TGTGCCAGCAGCTTGGAGAATCAGCCCCAGCATTTT
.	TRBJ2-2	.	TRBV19	CASSIGSSRGLPGELFF	TGTGCCAGTAGTATAGGGTCGTCAAGGGGTTTACCCGGGGAGCTGTTTTTT
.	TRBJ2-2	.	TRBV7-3	CASSSQGGLTGELFF	TGTGCCAGCAGCTCCCAGGGGGGTCTAACCGGGGAGCTGTTTTTT
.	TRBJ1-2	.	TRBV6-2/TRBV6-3	CASSNGPSYGYTF	TGTGCCAGCAGCAATGGGCCGTCATATGGCTACACCTTC
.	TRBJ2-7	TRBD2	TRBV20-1	CSAKASSGRINEQYF	TGCAGTGCCAAGGCTTCTAGCGGGAGGATCAACGAGCAGTACTTC
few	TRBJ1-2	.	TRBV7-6	CASSPRTAFTNYGYTF	TGTGCCAGCAGCCCTCGGACAGCCTTCACTAACTATGGCTACACCTTC
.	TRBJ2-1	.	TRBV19	CASSSYRASYNEQFF	TGTGCCAGTAGTTCTTACAGGGCCTCCTACAATGAGCAGTTCTTC
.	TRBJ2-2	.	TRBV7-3	CASSYSRDTGELFF	TGTGCCAGCAGCTACTCAAGGGACACCGGGGAGCTGTTTTTT
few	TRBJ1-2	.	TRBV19	CASSPTGLYGYTF	TGTGCCAGTAGTCCGACAGGCCTCTATGGCTACACCTTC
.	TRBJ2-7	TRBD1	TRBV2	CARRDRVSYEQYF	TGTGCCAGACGGGACAGGGTCTCCTACGAGCAGTACTTC
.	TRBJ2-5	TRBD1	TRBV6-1	CASTQGQGARETQYF	TGTGCCAGCACACAGGGGCAGGGGGCCCGGGAGACCCAGTACTTC
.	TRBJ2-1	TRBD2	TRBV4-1	CASSQDPGLAGGSEQFF	TGCGCCAGCAGCCAGGACCCGGGACTAGCGGGAGGAAGTGAGCAGTTCTTC
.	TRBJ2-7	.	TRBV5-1	CASSPTGQSYEQYF	TGCGCCAGCAGCCCAACCGGACAGAGCTACGAGCAGTACTTC
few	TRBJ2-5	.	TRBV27	CASSPYGLETQYF	TGTGCCAGCAGCCCCTACGGATTGGAGACCCAGTACTTC
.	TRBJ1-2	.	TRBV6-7	CASTQVVGANYGYTF	TGTGCCAGCACCCAAGTCGTAGGGGCTAACTATGGCTACACCTTC
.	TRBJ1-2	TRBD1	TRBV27	CASSLTGTETYYGYTF	TGTGCCAGCAGTTTAACCGGGACAGAAACCTACTATGGCTACACCTTC
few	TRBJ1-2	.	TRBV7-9	CASSLASGNYGYTF	TGTGCCAGCAGCTTAGCCTCGGGGAACTATGGCTACACCTTC
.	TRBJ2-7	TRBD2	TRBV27	CASSLREGPYEQYF	TGTGCCAGCAGTTTACGGGAGGGCCCCTACGAGCAGTACTTC
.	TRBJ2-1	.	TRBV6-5	CASSSNLDIEQFF	TGTGCCAGCAGTTCGAACCTAGACATTGAGCAGTTCTTC
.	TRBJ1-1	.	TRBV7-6	CASSLALGVAEAFF	TGTGCCAGCAGCTTAGCGCTCGGGGTCGCTGAAGCTTTCTTT
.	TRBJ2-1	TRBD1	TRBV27	CATSGDRGLYEQFF	TGTGCCACCTCTGGGGACAGGGGGCTCTATGAGCAGTTCTTC
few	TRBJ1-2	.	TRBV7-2	CASSPINPEEGYTF	TGTGCCAGCAGCCCGATCAACCCCGAAGAGGGCTACACCTTC
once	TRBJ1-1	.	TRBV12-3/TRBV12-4	CASSVGTPNTEAFF	TGTGCCAGCAGTGTCGGGACACCGAACACTGAAGCTTTCTTT
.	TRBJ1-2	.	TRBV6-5	CVSSYSTYYGYTF	TGTGTCAGCAGTTACTCGACCTACTATGGCTACACCTTC
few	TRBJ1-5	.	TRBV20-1	CSAGPGRRRAISPQHF	TGCAGTGCTGGGCCGGGCCGACGTCGGGCAATCAGCCCCCAGCATTTT
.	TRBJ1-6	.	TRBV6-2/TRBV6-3	CASRSSGSSYNSPLHF	TGTGCCAGCAGATCTTCAGGGAGCTCCTATAATTCACCCCTCCACTTT